This TCR beta chain stems from a study of CD8+CD57+ T cells in acquired aplastic anemia. By flow cytometry, patients selected for sequencing had shown an expansion of CD8+CD57+ cells. Every patient presented with severe acquired aplastic anemia. Sampling of blood occurred while the patients had still received no therapy. TCR beta VDJ combinations and CDR3 sequences were profiled from genomic DNA. TCRdb reanalysed the reads using MiXCR and keeps one entry per CDR3 protein. The data show 200,000 to 250,000 distinct CDR3 sequences, 50% to 70% seen once. This CDR3 region has 17 residues. CDR1 and CDR2 (germline): SGHNT, YENEEA. The trim removed 5 bases at V and 4 bases at J, leaving 10 bases unmatched.

This receptor was taken from a human donor with aplastic anemia. The source material was sorted CD4+, CD8+, or CD8+CD57+ T cells (not recorded which) from PBMCs. V gene TRBV11-3 combines with J gene TRBJ2-2, with 10 nucleotides matching TRBD2. CDR3 loop: CASSTGKRGGPTGELFF. The CDR3, as DNA: TGTGCCAGCAGCACAGGAAAGCGGGGGGGCCCCACCGGGGAGCTGTTTTTT.